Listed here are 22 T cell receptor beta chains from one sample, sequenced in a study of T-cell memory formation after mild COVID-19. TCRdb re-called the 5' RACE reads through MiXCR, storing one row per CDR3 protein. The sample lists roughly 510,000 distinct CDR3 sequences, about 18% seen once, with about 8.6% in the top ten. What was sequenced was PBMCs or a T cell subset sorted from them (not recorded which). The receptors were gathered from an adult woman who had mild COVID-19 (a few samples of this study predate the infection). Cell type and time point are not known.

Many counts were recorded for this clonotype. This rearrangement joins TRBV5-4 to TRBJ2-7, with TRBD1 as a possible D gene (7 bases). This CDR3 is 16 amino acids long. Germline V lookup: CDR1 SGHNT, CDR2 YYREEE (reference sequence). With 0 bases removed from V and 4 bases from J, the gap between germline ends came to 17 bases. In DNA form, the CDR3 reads TGTGCCAGCAGCTTGGTGGGTGGAGGGGGCTCATACGAGCAGTACTTC. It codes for CASSLVGGGGSYEQYF.

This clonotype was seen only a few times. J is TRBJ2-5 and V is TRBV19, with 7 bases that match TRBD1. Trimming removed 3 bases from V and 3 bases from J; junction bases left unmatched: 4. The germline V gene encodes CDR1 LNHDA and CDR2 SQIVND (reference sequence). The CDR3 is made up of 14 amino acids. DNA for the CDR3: TGTGCCAGTAGTATTTTCGACAGGGAAGAGACCCAGTACTTC. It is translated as CASSIFDREETQYF.

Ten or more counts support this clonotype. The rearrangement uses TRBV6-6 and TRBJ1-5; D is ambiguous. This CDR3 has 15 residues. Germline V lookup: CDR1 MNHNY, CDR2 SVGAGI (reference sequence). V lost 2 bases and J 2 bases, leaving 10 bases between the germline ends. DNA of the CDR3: TGTGCCAGCAGTTACCTGGGGAAGGGCAATCAGCCCCAGCATTTT. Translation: CASSYLGKGNQPQHF.

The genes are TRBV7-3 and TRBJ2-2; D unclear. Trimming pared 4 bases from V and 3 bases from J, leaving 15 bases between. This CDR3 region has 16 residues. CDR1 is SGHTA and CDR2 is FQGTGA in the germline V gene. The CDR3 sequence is CASSSDSRFHTGELFF. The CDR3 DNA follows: TGTGCCAGCAGCTCCGACTCGAGATTCCACACCGGGGAGCTGTTTTTT. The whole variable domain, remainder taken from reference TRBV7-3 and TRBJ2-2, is GAGVSQTPSNKVTEKGKYVELRCDPISGHTALYWYRQSLGQGPEFLIYFQGTGAADDSGLPNDRFFAVRPEGSVSTLKIQRTERGDSAVYLCASSSDSRFHTGELFFGEGSRLTVL.

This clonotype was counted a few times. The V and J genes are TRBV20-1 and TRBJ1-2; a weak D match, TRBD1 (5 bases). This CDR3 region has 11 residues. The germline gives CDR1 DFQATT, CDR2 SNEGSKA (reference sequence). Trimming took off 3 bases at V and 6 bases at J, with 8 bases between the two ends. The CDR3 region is CSARTVDGYTF. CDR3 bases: TGCAGTGCTAGGACAGTGGATGGCTACACCTTC.

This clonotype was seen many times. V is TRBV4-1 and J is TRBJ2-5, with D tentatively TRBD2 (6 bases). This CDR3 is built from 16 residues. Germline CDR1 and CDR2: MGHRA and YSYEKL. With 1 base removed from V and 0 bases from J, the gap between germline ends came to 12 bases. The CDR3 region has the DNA TGCGCCAGCAGCCAAGGTTCGCGGGGCTACCAAGAGACCCAGTACTTC. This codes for CASSQGSRGYQETQYF.

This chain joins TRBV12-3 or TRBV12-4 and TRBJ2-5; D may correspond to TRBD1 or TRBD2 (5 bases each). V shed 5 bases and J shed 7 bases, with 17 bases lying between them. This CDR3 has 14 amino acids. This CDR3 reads CASSRGRGLGTQYF. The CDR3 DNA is TGTGCCAGCAGTAGGGGACGGGGATTAGGGACCCAGTACTTC.

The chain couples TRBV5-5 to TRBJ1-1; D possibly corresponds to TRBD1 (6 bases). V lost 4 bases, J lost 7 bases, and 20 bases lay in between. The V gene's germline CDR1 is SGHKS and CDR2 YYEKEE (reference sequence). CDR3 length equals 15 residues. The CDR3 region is CASSRTTGKGFEAFF. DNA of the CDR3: TGTGCCAGCAGCAGGACAACAGGGAAGGGTTTTGAAGCTTTCTTT. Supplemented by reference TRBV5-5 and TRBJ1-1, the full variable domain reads DAGVTQSPTHLIKTRGQQVTLRCSPISGHKSVSWYQQVLGQGPQFIFQYYEKEERGRGNFPDRFSARQFPNYSSELNVNALLLGDSALYLCASSRTTGKGFEAFFGQGTRLTVV.

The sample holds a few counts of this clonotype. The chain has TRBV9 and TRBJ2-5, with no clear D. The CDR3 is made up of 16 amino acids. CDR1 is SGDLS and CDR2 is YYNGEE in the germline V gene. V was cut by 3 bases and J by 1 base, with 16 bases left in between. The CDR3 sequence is CASSEKVDLLQETQYF. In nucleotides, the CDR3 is TGTGCCAGCAGCGAAAAGGTCGACCTACTCCAAGAGACCCAGTACTTC.

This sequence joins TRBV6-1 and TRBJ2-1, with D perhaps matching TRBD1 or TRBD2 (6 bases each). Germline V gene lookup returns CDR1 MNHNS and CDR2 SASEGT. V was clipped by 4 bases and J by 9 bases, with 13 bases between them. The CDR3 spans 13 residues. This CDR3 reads CASSVEQGGEQFF. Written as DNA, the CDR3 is TGTGCCAGCAGTGTAGAACAGGGAGGTGAGCAGTTCTTC.

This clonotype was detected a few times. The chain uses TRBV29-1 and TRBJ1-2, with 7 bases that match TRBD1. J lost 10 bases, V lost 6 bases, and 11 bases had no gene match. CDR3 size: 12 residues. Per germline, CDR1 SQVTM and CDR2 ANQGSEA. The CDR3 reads CSVVLTGTVYTF. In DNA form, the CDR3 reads TGCAGCGTCGTCCTTACTGGGACAGTCTACACCTTC.

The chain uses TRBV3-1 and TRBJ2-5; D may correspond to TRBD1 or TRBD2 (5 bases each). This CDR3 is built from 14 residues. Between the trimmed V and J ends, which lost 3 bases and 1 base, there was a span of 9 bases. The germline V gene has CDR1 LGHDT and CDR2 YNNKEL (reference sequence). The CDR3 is CASSQPGPQETQYF. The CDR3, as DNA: TGTGCCAGCAGCCAGCCGGGACCCCAAGAGACCCAGTACTTC.

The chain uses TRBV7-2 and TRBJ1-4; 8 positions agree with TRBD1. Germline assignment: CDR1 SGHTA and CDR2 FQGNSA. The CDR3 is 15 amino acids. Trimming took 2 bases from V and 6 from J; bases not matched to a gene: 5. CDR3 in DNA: TGTGCCAGCAGCTTAAGGACAGGGTGGGATGAAAAACTGTTTTTT. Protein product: CASSLRTGWDEKLFF.

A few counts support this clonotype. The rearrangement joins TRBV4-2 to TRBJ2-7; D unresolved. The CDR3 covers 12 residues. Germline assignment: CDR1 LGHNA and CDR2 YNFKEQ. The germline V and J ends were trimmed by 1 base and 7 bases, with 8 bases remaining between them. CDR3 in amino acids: CASSQGPSEQYF. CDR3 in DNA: TGTGCCAGCAGCCAAGGGCCTAGTGAGCAGTACTTC.

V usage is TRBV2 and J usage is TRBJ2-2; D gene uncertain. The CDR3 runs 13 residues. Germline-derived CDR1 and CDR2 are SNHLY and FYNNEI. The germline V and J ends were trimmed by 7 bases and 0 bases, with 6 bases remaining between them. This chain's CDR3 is CASKETNTGELFF. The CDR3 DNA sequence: TGTGCCAGCAAGGAAACGAACACCGGGGAGCTGTTTTTT.

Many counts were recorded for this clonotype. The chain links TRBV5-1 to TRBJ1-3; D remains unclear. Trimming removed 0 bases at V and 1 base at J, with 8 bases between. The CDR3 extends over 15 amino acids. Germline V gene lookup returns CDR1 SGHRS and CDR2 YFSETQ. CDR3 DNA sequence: TGCGCCAGCAGCTTGGACGGGTTTTCTGGAAACACCATATATTTT. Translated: CASSLDGFSGNTIYF.

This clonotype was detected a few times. CDR3 DNA sequence: TGTGCCAGCAGCAGGGACAGGGAAAATGAGCAGTTCTTC. Translating it yields CASSRDRENEQFF. The V gene is TRBV7-8, the J gene TRBJ2-1; 9 bases are shared with TRBD1. CDR1 is SGHVS and CDR2 is FQNEAQ in the germline V gene. This CDR3 contains 13 residues. V lost 5 bases and J lost 7; bases outside the gene matches: 3.

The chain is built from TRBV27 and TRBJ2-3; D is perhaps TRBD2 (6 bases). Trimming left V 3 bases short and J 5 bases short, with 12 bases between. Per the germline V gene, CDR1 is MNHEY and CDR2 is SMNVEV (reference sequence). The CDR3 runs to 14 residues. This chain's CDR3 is CASSLRGAVDTQYF. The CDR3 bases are TGTGCCAGCAGTTTGCGGGGCGCGGTAGATACGCAGTATTTT.

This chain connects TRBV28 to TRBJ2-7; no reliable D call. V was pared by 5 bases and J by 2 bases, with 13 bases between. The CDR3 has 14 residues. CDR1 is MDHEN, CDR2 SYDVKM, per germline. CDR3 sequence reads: CASSPETLTYEQYF. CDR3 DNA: TGTGCCAGCAGTCCCGAGACGTTGACCTACGAGCAGTACTTC.

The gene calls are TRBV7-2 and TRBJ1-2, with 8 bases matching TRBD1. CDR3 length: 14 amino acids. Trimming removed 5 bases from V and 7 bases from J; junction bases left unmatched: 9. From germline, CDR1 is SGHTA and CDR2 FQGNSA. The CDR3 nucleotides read TGTGCCAGCAGCACCCGGACAGGGTCTGGTGGCTACACCTTC. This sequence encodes CASSTRTGSGGYTF.

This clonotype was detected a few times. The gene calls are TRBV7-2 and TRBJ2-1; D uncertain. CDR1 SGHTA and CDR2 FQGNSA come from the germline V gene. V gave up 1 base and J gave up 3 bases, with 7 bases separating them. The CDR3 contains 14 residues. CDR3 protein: CASSLDGVYNEQFF. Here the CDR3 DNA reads TGTGCCAGCAGCTTAGACGGCGTCTACAATGAGCAGTTCTTC.

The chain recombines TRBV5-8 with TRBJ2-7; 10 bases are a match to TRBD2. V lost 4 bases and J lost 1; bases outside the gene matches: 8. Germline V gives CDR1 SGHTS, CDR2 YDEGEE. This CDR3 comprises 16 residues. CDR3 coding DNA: TGTGCCAGCAGCCCCTGGCTAGCGGGAGTATCCTACGAGCAGTACTTC. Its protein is CASSPWLAGVSYEQYF.